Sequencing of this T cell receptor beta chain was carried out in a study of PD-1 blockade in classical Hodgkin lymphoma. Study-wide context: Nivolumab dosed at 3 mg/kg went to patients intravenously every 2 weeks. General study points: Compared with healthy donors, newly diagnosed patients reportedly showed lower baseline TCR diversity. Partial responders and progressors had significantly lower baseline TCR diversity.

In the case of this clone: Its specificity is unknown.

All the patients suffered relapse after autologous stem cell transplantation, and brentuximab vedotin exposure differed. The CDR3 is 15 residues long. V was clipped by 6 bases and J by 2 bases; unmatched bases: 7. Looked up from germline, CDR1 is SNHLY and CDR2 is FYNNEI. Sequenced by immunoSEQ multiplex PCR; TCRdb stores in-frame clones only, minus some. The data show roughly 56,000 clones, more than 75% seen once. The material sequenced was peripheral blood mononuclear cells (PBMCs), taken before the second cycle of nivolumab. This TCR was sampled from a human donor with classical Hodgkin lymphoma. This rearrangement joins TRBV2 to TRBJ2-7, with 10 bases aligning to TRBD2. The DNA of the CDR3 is TGTGCCAGCAGGGATCTAGCGGGGGCTCCCTACGAGCAGTACTTC. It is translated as CASRDLAGAPYEQYF.